Listed below are T cell receptor beta chains from one sample, sequenced in a study of blood T cell repertoires in COVID-19. Measured with immunoSEQ multiplex PCR; TCRdb has only the in-frame clones, and not every one. The data hold around 62,000 clones, with approximately 90% observed a single time. Sequenced sample: PBMCs or T cells enriched from blood (not recorded which). The origin of the receptors is a woman aged 40 to 50 who had recovered from COVID-19. Both conserved end residues are part of each CDR3. D genes are given only for firm matches. For some rows the clone size is stated as once, few or many, or as a class when expanded; others skip it.

v_gene	d_gene	j_gene	abundance	CDR3nt	CDR3aa
TRBV19	.	TRBJ1-2	.	TGTGCCAGTACCGTGTCGACGAGGCACTATGGCTACACCTTC	CASTVSTRHYGYTF
TRBV29-1	.	TRBJ2-1	.	TGCAGCGGAGAGTCCTTGTCCTACAATGAGCAGTTCTTC	CSGESLSYNEQFF
TRBV10-1	TRBD2	TRBJ2-7	few	TGCGCCAGCAGTTTGACTAGCGGGGAGCTCTACGAGCAGTACTTC	CASSLTSGELYEQYF
TRBV11-2	.	TRBJ1-2	.	TGTGCCAGCAGCTTGGGTGGCAGGGTCATTGGCTACACCTTC	CASSLGGRVIGYTF
TRBV5-1	.	TRBJ1-1	.	TGCGCCAGCAGTACACAGCCTATGAACACTGAAGCTTTCTTT	CASSTQPMNTEAFF
TRBV19	.	TRBJ1-2	.	TGTGCCAGTAGTATAGAGGCCGGACATATCTATGGCTACACCTTC	CASSIEAGHIYGYTF
TRBV27	TRBD1	TRBJ2-2	.	TGTGCCAGCAGATCGGGACAGGGTGGCACCGGGGAGCTGTTTTTT	CASRSGQGGTGELFF
TRBV25-1	.	TRBJ2-5	.	TGTGCCAGCAGTGAAGGCCTCCAAGAGACCCAGTACTTC	CASSEGLQETQYF
TRBV5-5	.	TRBJ1-2	.	TGTGCCAGCAGCTCGGACAAGGCCAACTATGGCTACACCTTC	CASSSDKANYGYTF
TRBV9	TRBD1	TRBJ1-2	.	TGTGCCAGCAGCGCGGGACAGGGACGTTTCCGCTACACCTTC	CASSAGQGRFRYTF
TRBV7-2	.	TRBJ2-3	.	TGTGCCAGCAGCTTAGGTGGGGCCTCGAGGGGGGATACGCAGTATTTT	CASSLGGASRGDTQYF
TRBV19	TRBD1	TRBJ2-4	.	TGTGCCAGTAGTATCCGCGGGACAGGGGGCGGAGACATTCAGTACTTC	CASSIRGTGGGDIQYF
TRBV5-5	.	TRBJ1-2	.	TGTGCCAGCAGCGAAGTGGCAGGGGTTGGTGGCTACACCTTC	CASSEVAGVGGYTF
TRBV2	.	TRBJ1-4	.	TGTGCCAGCAGTGAAAAGGGGGTGACTGAAAAACTGTTTTTT	CASSEKGVTEKLFF
TRBV6-5	.	TRBJ2-5	.	TGTGCCAGCAGGGGCGGGGGCTGGTACCAAGAGACCCAGTACTTC	CASRGGGWYQETQYF
TRBV9	.	TRBJ1-2	.	TGTGCCAGCAGCGAAGGGACAAGTCTCAACTATGGCTACACCTTC	CASSEGTSLNYGYTF
TRBV19	TRBD2	TRBJ2-5	.	TGTGCCAGTAGTCTTAATAGGCTAGCGGGGGAGACCCAGTACTTC	CASSLNRLAGETQYF
TRBV6-5	.	TRBJ1-5	.	TGTGCCAGCAGTTCCCTGACAGGCGTCGCAATTCAGCCCCAGCATTTT	CASSSLTGVAIQPQHF
TRBV27	.	TRBJ1-2	.	TGTGCCAGCAGTTTAGACGGTAGGCGGGGGTCTAACTATGGCTACACCTTC	CASSLDGRRGSNYGYTF
TRBV12-3/TRBV12-4	TRBD1	TRBJ2-7	.	TGTGCCAGCACCGCCGGGACAGACTACGAGCAGTACTTC	CASTAGTDYEQYF
TRBV5-6	TRBD1	TRBJ2-7	.	TGTGCCAGCAGCTTGAGATCGACAGGGGGAAGCTACGAGCAGTACTTC	CASSLRSTGGSYEQYF
TRBV7-2	TRBD2	TRBJ2-3	.	TGTGCCAGCAGCCGGACGTCACTGGCGGGGGGGCAAGATACGCAGTATTTT	CASSRTSLAGGQDTQYF
TRBV5-1	.	TRBJ2-1	.	TGCGCCAGCAGCTTGGACCACAGATACAATGAGCAGTTCTTC	CASSLDHRYNEQFF
TRBV5-4	TRBD2	TRBJ2-5	.	TGTGCCTACATTGCCAGTGGAAGCGGGGACCGAGGAGAGACCCAGTACTTC	CAYIASGSGDRGETQYF
TRBV4-1	TRBD1	TRBJ1-5	.	TGCGCCAGCAGCCAAGATCGGGCCAGGGGGGATAATAGCAATCAGCCCCAGCATTTT	CASSQDRARGDNSNQPQHF
TRBV11-3	TRBD2	TRBJ2-3	.	TGTGCCAGCAGCTTCGGACTAGCGGCATCGCTAGATACGCAGTATTTT	CASSFGLAASLDTQYF
TRBV24-1	TRBD2	TRBJ2-1	.	TGTGCCACCAGTAGGACTAGCGGGGACCTCCCCTACAATGAGCAGTTCTTC	CATSRTSGDLPYNEQFF
TRBV10-1	TRBD1	TRBJ2-1	.	TGCGCCAGCAGTGGGACAGGATACAATGAGCAGTTCTTC	CASSGTGYNEQFF
TRBV21-1	.	TRBJ1-2	.	TGTGCCAGCAGCAGAGCCTACTATGGCTACACCTTC	CASSRAYYGYTF
TRBV25-1	.	TRBJ1-1	.	TGTGCCAGCAGGCGTTCAGGGGCTGAAGCTTTCTTT	CASRRSGAEAFF
TRBV3-1/TRBV3-2	TRBD2	TRBJ2-1	.	TGTGCCAGCAGCCAAGAGGGAGGGCGCGGGTGGAATGAGCAGTTCTTC	CASSQEGGRGWNEQFF
TRBV27	.	TRBJ2-1	.	TGTGCCAGCAGTTTGGGGGGGGCCCCATACAATGAGCAGTTCTTC	CASSLGGAPYNEQFF
TRBV4-1	.	TRBJ2-7	.	TGCGCCAGCAGCGGAAACCGGGGGAGCGAGCAGTACTTC	CASSGNRGSEQYF
TRBV4-1	.	TRBJ2-7	.	TGCGCCAGCAGCCAAGATGAGGTGTATTCTAAGGTGGACTACGAGCAGTACTTC	CASSQDEVYSKVDYEQYF
TRBV3-1/TRBV3-2	.	TRBJ1-1	.	TGTGCCAGCAGCCCAACGGGCAGCGGAAGGAACACTGAAGCTTTCTTT	CASSPTGSGRNTEAFF